This entry concerns a single TCR beta chain. Its antigen is unidentified. Use of 60 Vbeta and 13 Jbeta primers characterized the PCR. Per the original methods: It was a later analysis that counted 75 million to 90 million unique TCR beta chains, of which 9 million to 13 million were shared. The assay was immunoSEQ multiplex PCR, and TCRdb's table has in-frame clones only and misses some. Clonal size and the V and J genes are those of that table, whereas D and trimming came from the DNA. This repertoire shows some 96,000 clones, approximately 64% found once; its top ten account for 3.2%. This CDR3 contains 16 residues. CDR1 is SGHRS and CDR2 is YFSETQ in the germline V gene. With 4 bases clipped from V and 2 bases from J, the junction kept 8 bases outside the gene matches. The data stem from a study of cytomegalovirus exposure and HLA in healthy donors. Whole-study findings and limits: TRBV6-2, TRBV6-3 and other indistinguishable V segments were excluded. The study designated 150 or so TCR beta chains cytomegalovirus-associated. The productive fraction for most TCR beta V segments was about 87% or about 30% in an earlier analysis.

V is TRBV5-1 and J is TRBJ2-7, with TRBD2 identical over 11 bases. Sequencing was done on a sample of PBMCs. The receptor was isolated from a man in his 60s in good health and CMV-seronegative. In DNA form, the CDR3 reads TGCGCCAGCAGCCCTGGGACTAGCGGAGACGCCTACGAGCAGTACTTC. It is translated as CASSPGTSGDAYEQYF.